This T cell receptor beta chain came from a study of cytomegalovirus exposure and HLA in healthy donors. The CDR3 totals 16 residues. Germline values: CDR1 SGHDN, CDR2 FVKESK. V dropped 4 bases and J dropped 3; count of bases not matched to a gene: 6. The method was immunoSEQ multiplex PCR; TCRdb's version includes in-frame clones alone and lacks a portion of them. This table has 90,000 to 150,000 clones, 70% to 90% appearing once. This clonotype was obtained from a woman younger than 35 in good health and CMV-seropositive. The chain joins TRBV14 to TRBJ2-2; 9 nucleotides match TRBD1. Input material: PBMCs. CDR3 amino acids: CASSRDTGGDTGELFF. The CDR3 DNA reads TGTGCCAGCAGCCGCGACACAGGGGGCGACACCGGGGAGCTGTTTTTT.